This T cell receptor beta chain was sequenced during a study of T-cell reconstitution after alpha-beta-depleted transplantation in children. Study-wide results and limits: There were reportedly several hundred expanded graft clones from which alpha-beta T cells came about two months after transplant. There were some patients whose high TCRbeta diversity at day 60 came from surviving recipient T cells and thymic progenitors. It was newly produced T cells that mostly accounted for T-cell counts and diversity one year after transplant.

The CDR3 has 13 amino acids. Germline CDR1 reads SGHAT; CDR2 reads FQNNGV. TCRbeta library preparation incorporated unique molecular identifiers. TCRdb fed the PCR reads into MiXCR, producing one record per CDR3 protein. The table records around 300,000 distinct CDR3 sequences, 23% of them present only once. Details on this clonotype: Its target is unknown. An end of the junction differs from the germline gene, which may be a read error.

The clonotype originates from a male patient aged 10 to 17 who had a stem cell transplant for acute lymphoblastic leukemia, so the T cells may come from the graft donor. This rearrangement joins TRBV11-2 to TRBJ2-2; tentatively, D is TRBD2 (6 bases). The sample consisted of PBMCs, mostly from graft donor cells, taken 180 days after TCRalphabeta/CD19-depleted stem cell transplant. The CDR3 is CASSLLVGGEPFF. As DNA, the CDR3 is TGTGCCAGCAGCCTATTAGTAGGCGGGGAGCCGTTTTTT.